What follows describes a single T cell receptor beta chain. How the authors handled the data: Nucleated cell counts were estimated from reference gene primer amplification. Method: immunoSEQ multiplex PCR; TCRdb's copy keeps in-frame clones and lacks some. D and trimming were read from the DNA, whereas the V and J calls and clone size are those reported in that table. The data show 26,000 or so clones, with about nine tenths seen just once and roughly 5.4% held by the top ten. This sample is part of a study of blood T cell repertoires in COVID-19. Looking at the study overall: Acute and convalescent COVID-19 specimens originated in the United States, Italy and Spain. From T cells, B-cell-depleted T cells, or PBMCs came the material, which was cDNA or gDNA.

V was shortened by 5 bases and J by 1 base, with 14 bases between the two germline ends. Looked up from germline, CDR1 is SGHTA and CDR2 is FQGNSA. CDR3 length: 15 residues. The TCR originated in a man in his sixties with active COVID-19. Material for sequencing was peripheral blood. The gene calls are TRBV7-2 and TRBJ1-2, with D possibly TRBD1 on 5 matching bases. Here the CDR3 DNA reads TGTGCCAGCAGCGTGACACCGACAGATAACTATGGCTACACCTTC. It translates to CASSVTPTDNYGYTF.